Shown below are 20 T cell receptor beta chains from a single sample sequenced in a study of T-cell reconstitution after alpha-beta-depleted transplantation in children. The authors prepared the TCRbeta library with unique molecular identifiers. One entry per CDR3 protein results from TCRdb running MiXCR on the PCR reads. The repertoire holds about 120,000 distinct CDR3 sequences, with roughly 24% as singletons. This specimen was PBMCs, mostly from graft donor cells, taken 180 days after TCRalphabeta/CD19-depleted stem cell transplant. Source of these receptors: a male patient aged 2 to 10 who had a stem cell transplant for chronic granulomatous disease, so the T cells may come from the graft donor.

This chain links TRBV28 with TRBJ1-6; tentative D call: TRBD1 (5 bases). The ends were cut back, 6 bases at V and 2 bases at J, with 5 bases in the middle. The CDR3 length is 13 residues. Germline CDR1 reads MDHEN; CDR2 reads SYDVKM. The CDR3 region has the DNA TGTGCCAGCAGGGGACCCTATAATTCACCCCTCCACTTT. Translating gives CASRGPYNSPLHF.

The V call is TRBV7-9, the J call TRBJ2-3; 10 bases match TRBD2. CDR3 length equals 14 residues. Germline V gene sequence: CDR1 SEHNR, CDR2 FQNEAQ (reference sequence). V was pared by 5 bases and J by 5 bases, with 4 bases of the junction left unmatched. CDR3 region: CASSPSGREDTQYF. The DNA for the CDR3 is TGTGCCAGCAGCCCCAGCGGGAGGGAAGATACGCAGTATTTT.

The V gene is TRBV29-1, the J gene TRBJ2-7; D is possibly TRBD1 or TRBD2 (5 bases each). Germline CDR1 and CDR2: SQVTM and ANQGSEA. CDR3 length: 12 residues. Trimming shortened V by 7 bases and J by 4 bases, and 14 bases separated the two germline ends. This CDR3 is CSAEGGGYEQYF. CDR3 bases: TGCAGCGCCGAGGGTGGGGGTTACGAGCAGTACTTC.

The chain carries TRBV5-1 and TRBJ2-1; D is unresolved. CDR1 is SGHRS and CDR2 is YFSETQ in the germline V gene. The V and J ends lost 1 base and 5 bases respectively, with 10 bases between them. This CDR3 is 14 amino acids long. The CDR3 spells CASSLRSNNNEQFF. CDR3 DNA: TGCGCCAGCAGCTTGAGGTCCAATAACAATGAGCAGTTCTTC. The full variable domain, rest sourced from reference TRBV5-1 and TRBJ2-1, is KAGVTQTPRYLIKTRGQQVTLSCSPISGHRSVSWYQQTPGQGLQFLFEYFSETQRNKGNFPGRFSGRQFSNSRSEMNVSTLELGDSALYLCASSLRSNNNEQFFGPGTRLTVL.

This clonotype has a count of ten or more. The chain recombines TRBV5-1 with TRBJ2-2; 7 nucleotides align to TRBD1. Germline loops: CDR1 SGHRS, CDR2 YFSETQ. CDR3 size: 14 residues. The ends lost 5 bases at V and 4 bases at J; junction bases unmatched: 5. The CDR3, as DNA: TGCGCCAGCAGGTCCGGGACAGTCACCGGGGAGCTGTTTTTT. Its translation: CASRSGTVTGELFF.

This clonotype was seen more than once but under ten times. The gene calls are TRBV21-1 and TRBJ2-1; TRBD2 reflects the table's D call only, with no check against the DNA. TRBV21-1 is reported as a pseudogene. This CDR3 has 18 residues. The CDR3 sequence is CASSKARIGQRENNEQFF. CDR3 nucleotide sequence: TGTGCCAGCAGCAAAGCCCGTATCGGGCAGCGGGAGAACAATGAGCAGTTCTTC.

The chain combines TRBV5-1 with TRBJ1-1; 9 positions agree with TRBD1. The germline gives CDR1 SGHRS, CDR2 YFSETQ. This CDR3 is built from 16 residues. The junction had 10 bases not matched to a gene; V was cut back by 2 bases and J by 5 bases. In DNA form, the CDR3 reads TGCGCCAGCAGCTTATTACCGGGACAGGGATTAACTGAAGCTTTCTTT. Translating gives CASSLLPGQGLTEAFF.

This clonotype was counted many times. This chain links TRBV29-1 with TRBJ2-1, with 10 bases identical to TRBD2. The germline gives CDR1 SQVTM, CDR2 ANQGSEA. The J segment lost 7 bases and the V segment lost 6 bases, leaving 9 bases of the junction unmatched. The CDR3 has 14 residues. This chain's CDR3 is CSVNGLAVLNEQFF. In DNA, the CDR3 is TGCAGCGTAAACGGACTAGCGGTCTTGAATGAGCAGTTCTTC.

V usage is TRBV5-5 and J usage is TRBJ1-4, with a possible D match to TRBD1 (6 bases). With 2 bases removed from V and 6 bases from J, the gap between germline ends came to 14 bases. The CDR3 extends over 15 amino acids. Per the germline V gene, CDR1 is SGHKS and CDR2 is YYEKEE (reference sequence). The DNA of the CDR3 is TGTGCCAGCAGCTTCCTTGTGGACAGCGATGAAAAACTGTTTTTT. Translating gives CASSFLVDSDEKLFF.

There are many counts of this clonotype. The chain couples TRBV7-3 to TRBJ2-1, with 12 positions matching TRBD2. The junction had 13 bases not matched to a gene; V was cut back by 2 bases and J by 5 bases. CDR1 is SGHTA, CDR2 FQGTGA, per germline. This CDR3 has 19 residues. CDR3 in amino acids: CASSLSQPFGLAGNNEQFF. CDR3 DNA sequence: TGTGCCAGCAGCTTATCCCAGCCTTTTGGACTAGCGGGAAACAATGAGCAGTTCTTC.

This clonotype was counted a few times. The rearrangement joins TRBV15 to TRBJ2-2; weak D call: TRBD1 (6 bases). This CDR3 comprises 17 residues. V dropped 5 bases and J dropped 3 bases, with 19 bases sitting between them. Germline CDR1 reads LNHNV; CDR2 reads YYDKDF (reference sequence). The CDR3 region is CATSGYSDRADTGELFF. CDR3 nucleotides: TGTGCCACCAGCGGCTACTCGGACAGAGCTGACACCGGGGAGCTGTTTTTT.

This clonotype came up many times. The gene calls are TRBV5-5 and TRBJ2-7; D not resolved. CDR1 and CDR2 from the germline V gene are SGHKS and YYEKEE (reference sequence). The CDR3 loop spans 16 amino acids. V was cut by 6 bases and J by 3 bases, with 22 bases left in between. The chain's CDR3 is CASTLTTRFPLYEQYF. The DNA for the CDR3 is TGTGCCAGCACACTGACCACCCGGTTCCCCCTCTACGAGCAGTACTTC.

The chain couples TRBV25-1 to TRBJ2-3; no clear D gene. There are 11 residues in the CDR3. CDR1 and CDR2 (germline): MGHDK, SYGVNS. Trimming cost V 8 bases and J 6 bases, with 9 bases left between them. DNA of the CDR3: TGTGCCAGCTTCGTTGGCGATACGCAGTATTTT. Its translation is CASFVGDTQYF.

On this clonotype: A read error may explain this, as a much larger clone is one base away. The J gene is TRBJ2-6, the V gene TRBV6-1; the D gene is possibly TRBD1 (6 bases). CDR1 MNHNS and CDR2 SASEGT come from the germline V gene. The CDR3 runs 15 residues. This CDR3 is CASMRAGSGANGLTF. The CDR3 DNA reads TGTGCCAGCATGAGGGCAGGGTCAGGGGCCAACGGCCTGACTTTC.

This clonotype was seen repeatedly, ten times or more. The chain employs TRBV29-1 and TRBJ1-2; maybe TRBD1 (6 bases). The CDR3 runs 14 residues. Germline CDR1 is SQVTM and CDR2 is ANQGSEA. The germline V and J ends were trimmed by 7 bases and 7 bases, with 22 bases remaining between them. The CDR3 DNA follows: TGCAGCGCTGCAAGGGGGGGGAAGAGCGGTGGCTACACCTTC. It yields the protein CSAARGGKSGGYTF.

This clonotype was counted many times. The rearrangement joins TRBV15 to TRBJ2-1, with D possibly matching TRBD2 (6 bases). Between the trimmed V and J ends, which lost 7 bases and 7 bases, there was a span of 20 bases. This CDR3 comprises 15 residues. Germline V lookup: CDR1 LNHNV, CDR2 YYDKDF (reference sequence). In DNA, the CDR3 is TGTGCCACCACCTCGGGACTTTCAAGCCTGAATGAGCAGTTCTTC. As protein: CATTSGLSSLNEQFF.

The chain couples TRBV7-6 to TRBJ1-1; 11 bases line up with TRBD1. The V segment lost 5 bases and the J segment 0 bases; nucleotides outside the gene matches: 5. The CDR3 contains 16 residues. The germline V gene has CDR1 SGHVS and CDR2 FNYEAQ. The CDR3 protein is CASSPRTGGLNTEAFF. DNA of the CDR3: TGTGCCAGCAGCCCCCGGACAGGGGGCTTGAACACTGAAGCTTTCTTT.

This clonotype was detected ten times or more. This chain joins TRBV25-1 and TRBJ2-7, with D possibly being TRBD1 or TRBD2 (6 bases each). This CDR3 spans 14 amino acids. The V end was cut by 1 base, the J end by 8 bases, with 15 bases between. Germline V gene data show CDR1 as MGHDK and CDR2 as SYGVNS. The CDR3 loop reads CASSESLRGLKQYF. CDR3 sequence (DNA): TGTGCCAGCAGTGAATCTCTCAGGGGACTGAAGCAGTACTTC.

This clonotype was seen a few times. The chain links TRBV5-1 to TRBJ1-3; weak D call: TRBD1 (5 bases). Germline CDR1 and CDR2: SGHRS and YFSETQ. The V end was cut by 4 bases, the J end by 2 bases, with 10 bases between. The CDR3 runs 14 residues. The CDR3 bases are TGCGCCAGCAGCGAGGGGTTCCCTGGAAACACCATATATTTT. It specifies CASSEGFPGNTIYF.

The CDR3 nucleotides are TGCGCCAGCAGGGAAACGGAAGGGAGTGAGCAGTACTTC. It translates to CASRETEGSEQYF. The chain uses TRBV5-1 and TRBJ2-7; possible D gene TRBD2, 5 bases. This CDR3 is 13 amino acids long. V lost 5 bases, J lost 7 bases, and 16 bases lay in between. CDR1 and CDR2 from the germline V gene are SGHRS and YFSETQ.